The entry below gives a single T cell receptor beta chain sequence along with its context. Its antigen target is currently unknown. Per-base quality was not reported, and no clone a single base away is much larger than it. Via the germline V gene (reference sequence), CDR1 is SEHNR and CDR2 FQNEAQ. V loses 5 bases at its end and J loses 13 bases; junction bases beyond the gene matches: 13. The CDR3 goes from the cysteine to the phenylalanine over 13 residues. The retained sequence is limited to the CDR3, 39 bases, with the frame set at the first base. This record comes from a study of CD8 T cells in Susac syndrome (dated 2019 in TCRdb). Regarding the study in general: Among the sequenced Susac syndrome patients, 5 or 6 had clinically active disease and about eight were in clinical remission. At blood withdrawal, Susac syndrome patients were therapy-naive, treated with corticosteroids (with IVIg additionally given to some), or treated with IVIg alone. The study used repertoire sequencing to test whether antigen drove CD8+ T cell activation and differentiation in Susac syndrome.

RNA was extracted with the RNeasy kit and about 0.5 to 1 ug was reverse transcribed using random hexamers. The immunoSEQ multiplex PCR assay, covering 54 Vbeta and 13 Jbeta segments, was used to amplify TCR beta CDR3 regions. Bias from PCR amplification was corrected by using a synthetic template baseline for primer optimization and for computational correction. On the study's bioinformatics: Reads were assigned to V, D and J genes according to IMGT and analyzed in immunoSEQ Analyzer, with only productive sequences retained. Clonality was calculated as one minus the Shannon entropy normalized by log2 of the number of productive unique sequences. For each patient and control, public and private clones were evaluated within the 100 most prevalent clones. Susac-specific clones were defined as absent from healthy and MS cohorts, over a thousand published viral clones and other ImmuneACCESS disease sequences. TCRdb handled the public reads itself, with Q25 trimming in fastp and clone calling in MiXCR, and kept productive beta chains. Rows matching on CDR3 protein sequence are summarized as one entry with the most common DNA and genes. TCRdb's processing, not the authors' own work, is the source of the V and J calls. The sample table holds roughly 220,000 distinct CDR3 sequences, of which around 93% were seen once. Around 0.15% of the sample is held by the ten biggest clonotypes.

Peripheral blood CD8+ and CD4+ T cells from healthy donors, Susac syndrome patients and multiple sclerosis patients were profiled using high-throughput TCR beta sequencing. The Susac syndrome patients fulfilled recently defined diagnostic criteria for either definite or probable disease. Bulk CD8+ and CD4+ T cells were purified by magnetic negative isolation, while CD8+ TEMRA cells were enriched using FACS. Blood was drawn into EDTA tubes, processed within 24 hours, and PBMCs were isolated by density gradient centrifugation. PBMCs intended for TCR sequencing were cryopreserved in liquid nitrogen and were subsequently thawed in a 37 degrees C water bath. The sorted or isolated CD4+, CD8+ and CD8+ TEMRA cells reached a purity of at least 90%. Paper-wide results and their limitations: No clonal expansion was detected in the CD4+ T cell repertoire of Susac syndrome patients. The number of individuals in the TCR sequencing and HLA analysis was recognized as being relatively small.

This receptor was obtained from a human donor with Susac syndrome. The sequencing sample was made of CD4+ T cells from PBMCs. The rearrangement joined TRBV7-9 to TRBJ1-2; 7 bases in between match TRBD1. The sequenced DNA is TGTGCCAGCAGCCCGGAAGGACAGGCTGCCGGCACCTTC. It translates to CASSPEGQAAGTF. Extended through the reference TRBV7-9 and TRBJ1-2 proteins, this CDR3 yields the full variable domain: DTGVSQNPRHKITKRGQNVTFRCDPISEHNRLYWYRQTLGQGPEFLTYFQNEAQLEKSRLLSDRFSAERPKGSFSTLEIQRTEQGDSAMYLCASSPEGQAAGTFGSGTRLTVV.